This T cell receptor (beta chain) was sequenced in a study of blood T cells in healthy people across ages. For the study at large: Template switching captured about one barcoded beta molecule per two T cells.

Study outcomes and limitations: A roughly linear age-dependent decrease characterized TCR beta diversity per million T cells.

This CDR3 is built from 14 residues. The V end was cut by 0 bases, the J end by 1 base, with 7 bases between. Germline lookup yields CDR1 SGDLS and CDR2 YYNGEE. This clonotype was seen repeatedly, ten times or more. Antigen specificity is unknown. Through a sample-barcoded 5' primer and a J-beta primer mix, a second PCR was run for about 6 to 12 cycles. Each cDNA molecule carried a tag from a template-switch adaptor that contained 12 random nucleotides. TCRdb re-derived calls from the 5' RACE reads in MiXCR, one entry per CDR3 protein. The repertoire includes 850,000 or so distinct CDR3 sequences, 29% of them detected once, and approximately 15% sits in the top ten.

Sequenced input: blood. This clonotype was obtained from an elderly woman in good health. The chain joins TRBV9 to TRBJ2-5; TRBD1 might be the D (6 bases). In DNA form, the CDR3 reads TGTGCCAGCAGCGTAGTGGACAGCCAAGAGACCCAGTACTTC. As protein: CASSVVDSQETQYF. Full variable domain (missing parts from reference TRBV9 and TRBJ2-5): DSGVTQTPKHLITATGQRVTLRCSPRSGDLSVYWYQQSLDQGLQFLIQYYNGEERAKGNILERFSAQQFPDLHSELNLSSLELGDSALYFCASSVVDSQETQYFGPGTRLLVL.